A selection of T cell receptor beta chains follows, all from one sample in a study of metastatic and nonmetastatic thyroid tumors. TCRdb re-called the PCR reads via MiXCR. The profile shows 43,000 or so clones, approximately 24% of them singletons. The specimen was blood. These receptors originate from a male donor with papillary thyroid cancer or a benign thyroid nodule (not recorded which). Some clones in this sample may be carry-over from other donors' samples. Each CDR3 is given with its conserved first and last residue. D genes are given only for firm matches. Expanded clones are given a class, and other clones once, few, many or no size at all.

DNA: TGTGCCACCAGCAGAGTCCCGACTAGCGGTGAGACCCAGTACTTC
CDR3: CATSRVPTSGETQYF
V: TRBV15
J: TRBJ2-5
D: TRBD2
size: -

DNA: TGTGCCAGCAGTGGGAGTAGGGGACAGGGTCGCTCCGAGCAGTACTTC
CDR3: CASSGSRGQGRSEQYF
V: TRBV2
J: TRBJ2-7
D: TRBD1
size: -

DNA: TGCAGTGCTAGAGATAGACTCAAAAGTGGGGTGAACACTGAAGCTTTCTTT
CDR3: CSARDRLKSGVNTEAFF
V: TRBV20-1
J: TRBJ1-1
D: -
size: -

DNA: TGTGCCAGCAGCTTTGGCGGGACAGGGGGCCAGCCCCAGCATTTT
CDR3: CASSFGGTGGQPQHF
V: TRBV5-4
J: TRBJ1-5
D: TRBD1
size: many

DNA: TGTGCCAGCAGACTAGGGTTCAACTATGGCTACACCTTC
CDR3: CASRLGFNYGYTF
V: TRBV6-1
J: TRBJ1-2
D: -
size: few

DNA: TGCAGTGCTAGAGATTGGACTAGCGGGCTATACAATGAGCAGTTCTTC
CDR3: CSARDWTSGLYNEQFF
V: TRBV20-1
J: TRBJ2-1
D: TRBD2
size: many

DNA: TGTGCCAGCAGCTACAGGGGGACAGATACGCAGTATTTT
CDR3: CASSYRGTDTQYF
V: TRBV11-3
J: TRBJ2-3
D: TRBD1
size: -

DNA: TGTGCCAGCAGTTCCGACCCTTGGACTACCTACGAGCAGTACTTC
CDR3: CASSSDPWTTYEQYF
V: TRBV27
J: TRBJ2-7
D: -
size: many

DNA: TGCGCCAGCAGCCAAGCCCTAGTTACAGATACGCAGTATTTT
CDR3: CASSQALVTDTQYF
V: TRBV4-1
J: TRBJ2-3
D: -
size: many

DNA: TGTGCCACCAGTGATTCCAGGAGGGGTGTGATGAACACTGAAGCTTTCTTT
CDR3: CATSDSRRGVMNTEAFF
V: TRBV24-1
J: TRBJ1-1
D: -
size: -

DNA: TGTGCCAGCAGTTCCGGGACAGGGTTTTCATACGAGCGGTACTTC
CDR3: CASSSGTGFSYERYF
V: TRBV28
J: TRBJ2-7
D: TRBD1
size: -

DNA: TGTGCCAGCAGCGCTGAGGGGGACACTGAAGCTTTCTTT
CDR3: CASSAEGDTEAFF
V: TRBV9
J: TRBJ1-1
D: -
size: many

DNA: TGTGCCAGACCCTCAAACCGGGACAGGGGGCACCGTAACTATGGCTACACCTTC
CDR3: CARPSNRDRGHRNYGYTF
V: TRBV19
J: TRBJ1-2
D: TRBD1
size: many

DNA: TGTGCCACTCTGCGGCTAGCGGGAGGTGTCCATGAGCAGTTCTTC
CDR3: CATLRLAGGVHEQFF
V: TRBV28
J: TRBJ2-1
D: TRBD2
size: few

DNA: TGTGCCAGCAGCTCCCCCCCGGGACAGGGGGTAGATACGCAGTACTTT
CDR3: CASSSPPGQGVDTQYF
V: TRBV6-1
J: TRBJ2-3
D: TRBD1
size: -

DNA: TGTGCCAGCAGTGAAGGGGAGAACACTGAAGCTTTCTTT
CDR3: CASSEGENTEAFF
V: TRBV6-1
J: TRBJ1-1
D: -
size: medium-sized

DNA: TGTGCCAGCAGCTTAGAGACGCGGCAAGAGACCCAGTACTTC
CDR3: CASSLETRQETQYF
V: TRBV11-2
J: TRBJ2-5
D: -
size: many

DNA: TGTGCCAGCAGCAAGACAGGGGACGGCTACACCTTC
CDR3: CASSKTGDGYTF
V: TRBV11-2
J: TRBJ1-2
D: TRBD1
size: -

DNA: TGTGCCTGGAGTGTAGGGGGGGCGTCGGCCGGGGAGCTGTTTTTT
CDR3: CAWSVGGASAGELFF
V: TRBV30
J: TRBJ2-2
D: -
size: few

DNA: TGTGCCAGCAGCTTAGATTTTTTCGGGCAGCAAGGGAGGTCCGAGCAGTACTTC
CDR3: CASSLDFFGQQGRSEQYF
V: TRBV11-2
J: TRBJ2-7
D: -
size: -

DNA: TGTGCCAGCAGTTTGGGGGGCTCGCGGAACACTGAAGCTTTCTTT
CDR3: CASSLGGSRNTEAFF
V: TRBV28
J: TRBJ1-1
D: -
size: few

DNA: TGTGCCAGCAGTACTGAACCGGGACTAGCTGGCGAGCAGTACTTC
CDR3: CASSTEPGLAGEQYF
V: TRBV2
J: TRBJ2-7
D: TRBD2
size: many

DNA: TGTGCCAGCAGTTACTGGTTAGGACTAGCGGCCACAACTGCGAACACCGGGGAGCTGTTTTTT
CDR3: CASSYWLGLAATTANTGELFF
V: TRBV6-2/TRBV6-3
J: TRBJ2-2
D: TRBD2
size: -

DNA: TGTGCCACCAGCAGGTCTAGCGGGAGGAATGAGCAGTACTTC
CDR3: CATSRSSGRNEQYF
V: TRBV15
J: TRBJ2-7
D: TRBD2
size: medium-sized

DNA: TGTGCCAGCAGCGGCCGGACTAGCGGGAGTAGTAAAGAGACCCAGTACTTC
CDR3: CASSGRTSGSSKETQYF
V: TRBV3-1
J: TRBJ2-5
D: TRBD2
size: many

DNA: TGTGCCAGCAGTTACCGGCGAGTGGAGACCCAGTACTTC
CDR3: CASSYRRVETQYF
V: TRBV6-5
J: TRBJ2-5
D: -
size: -

DNA: TGTGCCAGCAGCAAAACGTCGGGACAGGGAAACGAGCAGTACTTC
CDR3: CASSKTSGQGNEQYF
V: TRBV7-2
J: TRBJ2-7
D: TRBD1
size: -

DNA: TGCAGTGCATCACAAGAAGCTAACTATGGCTACACCTTC
CDR3: CSASQEANYGYTF
V: TRBV20-1
J: TRBJ1-2
D: -
size: -

DNA: TGCAGTGCCGGCAGCGGGAGAGGGAACTACGAGCAGTACTTC
CDR3: CSAGSGRGNYEQYF
V: TRBV20-1
J: TRBJ2-7
D: TRBD2
size: -

DNA: TGTGCCAGCAGCTTAGCCGGCGGGAGCTCTACCGAGCAGTACTTC
CDR3: CASSLAGGSSTEQYF
V: TRBV7-9
J: TRBJ2-7
D: TRBD2
size: -

DNA: TGTGCCAGCACGGTTCGCTGTAGGGCCGAGTACGAGCAGTACTTC
CDR3: CASTVRCRAEYEQYF
V: TRBV28
J: TRBJ2-7
D: -
size: -

DNA: TGTGCCATCAGGGGGACAGCGAACACCGGGGAGCTGTTTTTT
CDR3: CAIRGTANTGELFF
V: TRBV10-3
J: TRBJ2-2
D: TRBD1
size: -

DNA: TGCGCCAGCAGCTTGGTAGGTCAGCCTGGCGAGCAGTACTTC
CDR3: CASSLVGQPGEQYF
V: TRBV5-1
J: TRBJ2-7
D: -
size: -

DNA: TGTGCCAGCAGTTACTCAGGAGGGATCTATGGCTACACCTTC
CDR3: CASSYSGGIYGYTF
V: TRBV6-5
J: TRBJ1-2
D: -
size: many

DNA: TGTGCCAGCACAACCCTACAGGGGGCTGGAAATGAGCAGTTCTTC
CDR3: CASTTLQGAGNEQFF
V: TRBV6-1
J: TRBJ2-1
D: TRBD1
size: -

DNA: TGCAGTGGCAAGCTAAGCACAGATACGCAGTATTTT
CDR3: CSGKLSTDTQYF
V: TRBV20-1
J: TRBJ2-3
D: -
size: few

DNA: TGTGCCAGCGAGGCGGCCAACTCTGGAAACACCATATATTTT
CDR3: CASEAANSGNTIYF
V: TRBV28
J: TRBJ1-3
D: -
size: many

DNA: TGTGCCAGCAGCGCGGGACTAGCCGGGGAGCTGTTTTTT
CDR3: CASSAGLAGELFF
V: TRBV3-1
J: TRBJ2-2
D: TRBD2
size: many

DNA: TGCAGTGCTAGAGATTCCACAGGGGGTAATGTGGCCCAGCATTTT
CDR3: CSARDSTGGNVAQHF
V: TRBV20-1
J: TRBJ1-5
D: TRBD1
size: -

DNA: TGCGCCAGCAGCCAAGCCGTGGGCGGTTACGGGGAGCTGTTTTTT
CDR3: CASSQAVGGYGELFF
V: TRBV4-3
J: TRBJ2-2
D: -
size: -

DNA: TGTGCCAGCAGTGTCTACAGGGGGCTCACCTACGAGCAGTACTTC
CDR3: CASSVYRGLTYEQYF
V: TRBV6-1
J: TRBJ2-7
D: TRBD1
size: many

DNA: TGTGCCAGCAGTTACCCGACTAGCGGGAGGGCCCAAGGCTACAATGAGCAGTTCTTC
CDR3: CASSYPTSGRAQGYNEQFF
V: TRBV6-5
J: TRBJ2-1
D: TRBD2
size: many

DNA: TGTGCCAGCAGCTTAGCCGCCGGTTCCTACGAGCAGTACTTC
CDR3: CASSLAAGSYEQYF
V: TRBV11-2
J: TRBJ2-7
D: -
size: -

DNA: TGTGCCAGCAGCGAGGTGGCGGGAGGAGGGGCAGATACGCAGTATTTT
CDR3: CASSEVAGGGADTQYF
V: TRBV14
J: TRBJ2-3
D: TRBD2
size: -

DNA: TGCGCCAGCCGAGAGTGTGGGACGTCTAGCTCCTACGAGCAGTACTTC
CDR3: CASRECGTSSSYEQYF
V: TRBV10-1
J: TRBJ2-7
D: -
size: -

DNA: TGTGCCACCAGTGACGACAGGGTGAATGAGCAGTTCTTC
CDR3: CATSDDRVNEQFF
V: TRBV24-1
J: TRBJ2-1
D: TRBD1
size: -

DNA: TGTGCCAGCAGCCCCGCGGAGACCCAGTACTTC
CDR3: CASSPAETQYF
V: TRBV7-9
J: TRBJ2-5
D: -
size: many

DNA: TGTGCCAGCAGCTTAACGTGTTCTAGCGGGGGACCTTACAATGAGCAGTTCTTC
CDR3: CASSLTCSSGGPYNEQFF
V: TRBV7-3
J: TRBJ2-1
D: TRBD2
size: -

DNA: TGTGCCAGCAGCTTCCGGGTTGAAGCTTTCTTT
CDR3: CASSFRVEAFF
V: TRBV5-6
J: TRBJ1-1
D: -
size: -

DNA: TGCGCCAGCAGCCAAGATATATTGCGCTCCTACGAGCAGTACTTC
CDR3: CASSQDILRSYEQYF
V: TRBV4-1
J: TRBJ2-7
D: -
size: few

DNA: TGCGCCAGCAGCTTGGGCATGGGGTCTGGAAACACCATATATTTT
CDR3: CASSLGMGSGNTIYF
V: TRBV5-1
J: TRBJ1-3
D: -
size: many

DNA: TGCGCCAGCAGCTTGGAGCAGCGGGGAACAGATACGCAGTATTTT
CDR3: CASSLEQRGTDTQYF
V: TRBV5-1
J: TRBJ2-3
D: TRBD2
size: -

DNA: TGTGCCAGTAGTATAACTCGGAATGAAAAACTGTCTTTT
CDR3: CASSITRNEKLSF
V: TRBV19
J: TRBJ1-4
D: -
size: many